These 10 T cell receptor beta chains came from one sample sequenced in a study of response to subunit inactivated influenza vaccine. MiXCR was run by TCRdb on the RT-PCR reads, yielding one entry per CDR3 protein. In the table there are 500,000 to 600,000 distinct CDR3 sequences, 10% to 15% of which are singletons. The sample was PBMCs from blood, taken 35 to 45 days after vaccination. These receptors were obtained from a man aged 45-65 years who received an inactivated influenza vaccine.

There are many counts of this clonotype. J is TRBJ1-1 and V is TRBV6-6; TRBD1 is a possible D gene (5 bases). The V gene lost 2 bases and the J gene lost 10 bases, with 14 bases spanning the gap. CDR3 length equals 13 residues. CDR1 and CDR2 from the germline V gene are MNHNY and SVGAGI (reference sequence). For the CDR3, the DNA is TGTGCCAGCAGTTACCAGCCCCGGGACCGAGCTTTCTTT. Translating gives CASSYQPRDRAFF.

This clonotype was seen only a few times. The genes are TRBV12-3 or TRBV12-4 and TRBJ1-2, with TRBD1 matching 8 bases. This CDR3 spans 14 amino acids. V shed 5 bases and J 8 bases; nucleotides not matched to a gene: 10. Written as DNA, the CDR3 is TGTGCCAGCAGTACTACAGGGGGTATGAGGGGCTACACCTTC. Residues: CASSTTGGMRGYTF.

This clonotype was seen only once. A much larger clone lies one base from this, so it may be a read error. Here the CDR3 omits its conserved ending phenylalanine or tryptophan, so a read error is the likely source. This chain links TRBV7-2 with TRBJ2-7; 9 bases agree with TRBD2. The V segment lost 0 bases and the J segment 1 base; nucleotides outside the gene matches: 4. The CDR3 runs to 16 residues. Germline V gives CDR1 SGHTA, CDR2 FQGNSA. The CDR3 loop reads CASSLAYAGGSYEQYL. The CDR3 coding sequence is TGTGCCAGCAGCTTAGCTTACGCGGGGGGGTCCTACGAGCAGTACTTG.

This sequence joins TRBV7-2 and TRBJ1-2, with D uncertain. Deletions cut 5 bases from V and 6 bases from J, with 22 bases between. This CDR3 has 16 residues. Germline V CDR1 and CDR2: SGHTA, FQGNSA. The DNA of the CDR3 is TGTGCCAGCAGCCCCCCTCAGTTACTCACAAGCCATGGCTACACCTTC. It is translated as CASSPPQLLTSHGYTF.

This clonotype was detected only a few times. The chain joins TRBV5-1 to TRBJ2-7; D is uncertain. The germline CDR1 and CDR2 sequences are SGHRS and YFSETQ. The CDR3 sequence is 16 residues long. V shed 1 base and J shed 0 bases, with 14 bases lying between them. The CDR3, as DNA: TGCGCCAGCAGCTTGCTGCCAGGCGGTAGCTCCTACGAGCAGTACTTC. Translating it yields CASSLLPGGSSYEQYF.

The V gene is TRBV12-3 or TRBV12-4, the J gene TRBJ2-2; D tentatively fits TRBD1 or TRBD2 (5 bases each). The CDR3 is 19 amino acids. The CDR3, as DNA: TGTACCTGCAGTTTTGCCGGGACCTTTCCAGCTTCGAACACCGGGGAGCTGTTTTTT. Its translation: CTCSFAGTFPASNTGELFF.

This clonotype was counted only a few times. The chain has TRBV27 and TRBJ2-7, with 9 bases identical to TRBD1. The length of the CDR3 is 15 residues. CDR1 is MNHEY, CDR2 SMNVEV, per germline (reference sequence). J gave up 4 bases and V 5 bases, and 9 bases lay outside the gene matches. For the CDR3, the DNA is TGTGCCAGCAGTGCCTCCGGGACAGGGAGTTACGAGCAGTACTTC. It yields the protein CASSASGTGSYEQYF.

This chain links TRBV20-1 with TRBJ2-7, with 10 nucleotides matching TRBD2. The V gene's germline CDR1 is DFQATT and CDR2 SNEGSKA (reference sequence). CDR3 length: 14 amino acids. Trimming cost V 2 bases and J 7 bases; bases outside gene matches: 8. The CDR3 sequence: CSARSPSGSWEQYF. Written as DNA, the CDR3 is TGCAGTGCTAGATCTCCTAGCGGGAGTTGGGAGCAGTACTTC.

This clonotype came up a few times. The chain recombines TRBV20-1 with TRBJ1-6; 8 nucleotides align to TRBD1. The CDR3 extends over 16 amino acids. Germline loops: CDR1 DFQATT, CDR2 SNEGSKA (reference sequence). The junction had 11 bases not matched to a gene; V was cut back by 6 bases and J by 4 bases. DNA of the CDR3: TGCAGTGCCCGATTCCAGGGGGCTGATTATAATTCACCCCTCCACTTT. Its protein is CSARFQGADYNSPLHF.

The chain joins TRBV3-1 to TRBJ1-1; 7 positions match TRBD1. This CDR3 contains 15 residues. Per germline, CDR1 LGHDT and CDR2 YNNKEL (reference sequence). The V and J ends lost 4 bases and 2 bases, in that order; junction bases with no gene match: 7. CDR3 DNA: TGTGCCAGCAGCCCCACCGGACAGGCAAACACTGAAGCTTTCTTT. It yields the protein CASSPTGQANTEAFF.